These 5 T cell receptor delta chains were sequenced from one sample in a study of gamma-delta T cells after stem cell transplantation. TCRdb called clones from the RT-PCR reads again using CATT. Counted here are about 11,000 delta-chain clones, around two fifths occurring once; the ten biggest clones make up under 3%. The material sequenced was gamma-delta T cells. The receptor set was obtained from a human donor. It is not recorded whose cells these are; they may come from a transplant donor.

On this clone itself: One end of the junction is discordant with germline, which a read error may explain. In DNA form, the CDR3 reads TGTGCCTGTGACAATCCTGGGGGCTACTCCTGGTACACCCGACAGATGTTTTTC. This sequence encodes CACDNPGGYSWYTRQMFF. This rearrangement joins TRDV2 to TRDJ3; 7 nucleotides align to TRDD3. CDR1 GEAIGNYY and CDR2 EKD come from the germline V gene. The CDR3 is 18 residues long.

With respect to this clone: With a much larger clone just one base away, this may be a read error. CDR3 bases: TGTGCCTCCAGATCCAAATGCCTCCCCTGGAGGCGGGGGGATACGGACGATAAACTCATCTTT. Its translation is CASRSKCLPWRRGDTDDKLIF. The chain is built from TRDV3 and TRDJ1; 10 positions match TRDD3. V was pared by 4 bases and J by 4 bases, with 30 bases of the junction left unmatched. The CDR3 consists of 21 residues. Looked up from germline, CDR1 is TVYSNPD and CDR2 is GDNSRS (reference sequence).

In the case of this clone: This may come from a read error, since a much larger clone is one base off. The sample holds other DNA sequences that translate to the same CDR3. The V call is TRDV2, the J call TRDJ3; 9 bases map to TRDD3. The CDR3 consists of 15 residues. CDR1 and CDR2 from the germline V gene are GEAIGNYY and EKD. Here the CDR3 DNA reads TGTGCCTGTGACTGGGGGATAGGGGACACCCGACAGATGTTCTTC. Translation gives CACDWGIGDTRQMFF.

V is TRDV3 and J is TRDJ1; perhaps TRDD3 as D (6 bases). V lost 3 bases and J lost 3, with 23 bases in between. The CDR3 has 16 amino acids. Germline assignment: CDR1 TVYSNPD and CDR2 GDNSRS (reference sequence). The CDR3 reads CAFDILVDTGSDKLIF. The CDR3 DNA follows: TGTGCCTTCGATATCCTTGTTGATACTGGGTCCGATAAACTCATCTTT.

This clone appeared a few times. This rearrangement joins TRDV3 to TRDJ1; D not certain. V lost 4 bases to trimming and J lost 5 bases, with 8 bases between them. This CDR3 contains 10 residues. Germline V gene data show CDR1 as TVYSNPD and CDR2 as GDNSRS (reference sequence). The CDR3 coding sequence is TGTGCCTCCCGAGTAGATAAACTCATCTTT. Its translation is CASRVDKLIF.